This T cell receptor beta chain was documented in a study of blood T cells in healthy people across ages. On this clonotype itself: The antigen is not known.

The authors ran a second PCR of about 6 to 11 cycles using a sample-barcoded 5' primer and a J-beta primer mix. Sequencing yielded, for each sample, at least 3 million paired-end reads carrying CDR3. TCRdb processed the 5' RACE reads anew with MiXCR; each CDR3 protein has one entry. The table has 540,000 or so distinct CDR3 sequences, approximately 30% seen once. Study findings and constraints: Higher naive T cell percentage went strongly together with higher TCR beta diversity. Calculation of diversity from one million T cells yielded estimates considered to be underestimates.

The receptor was derived from a woman aged 65 to 85 in good health. The sequencing sample was made of blood.

The CDR3 sequence: CASRLGGRGTYNEQFF. CDR3 nucleotides: TGTGCCAGCAGGCTAGGAGGGCGGGGGACCTACAATGAGCAGTTCTTC. This chain joins TRBV7-2 and TRBJ2-1; 7 nucleotides line up with TRBD2. V was clipped by 6 bases and J by 2 bases; unmatched bases: 10. There are 16 residues in the CDR3. The germline CDR1 and CDR2 sequences are SGHTA and FQGNSA.